The 15 T cell receptor beta chains listed next were all sequenced from one sample in a study of blood T cell repertoires in COVID-19. TCRdb keeps only in-frame clones here, not all; method: immunoSEQ multiplex PCR. This table holds 380,000 or so clones, 80% to 90% found once. Sample: peripheral blood. These receptors all come from a woman aged 55-69 years with COVID-19, enrolled during active disease.

The chain recombines TRBV5-1 with TRBJ2-3; 8 bases map to TRBD1. Trimming took 0 bases from V and 1 from J; bases not matched to a gene: 4. From germline, CDR1 is SGHRS and CDR2 YFSETQ. This CDR3 spans 16 amino acids. CDR3 loop: CASSLEPGQGTDTQYF. As DNA, the CDR3 is TGCGCCAGCAGCTTGGAACCGGGACAGGGCACAGATACGCAGTATTTT.

This chain joins TRBV4-1 and TRBJ1-1; 7 nucleotides agree with TRBD1. Trimming at V came to 3 bases and at J to 0 bases, leaving 7 bases not matched to a gene. Per germline, CDR1 MGHRA and CDR2 YSYEKL. The CDR3 runs 16 residues. The CDR3 region is CASSHPGDSMNTEAFF. The CDR3 DNA sequence: TGCGCCAGCAGCCACCCTGGGGACAGTATGAACACTGAAGCTTTCTTT.

V is TRBV18 and J is TRBJ1-2; 11 bases fit TRBD1. Looked up from germline, CDR1 is KGHSH and CDR2 is LQKENI. The CDR3 runs 14 residues. With 4 bases clipped from V and 6 bases from J, the junction kept 4 bases outside the gene matches. The CDR3 loop is CASSLGQGEDGYTF. The CDR3 bases are TGTGCCAGCTCACTGGGACAGGGGGAGGATGGCTACACCTTC.

This clone was observed at least ten times. The V call is TRBV6-1, the J call TRBJ2-2; D may be TRBD1 (6 bases). V gave up 1 base and J gave up 0 bases, with 15 bases separating them. The CDR3 runs to 18 residues. Germline V gene data show CDR1 as MNHNS and CDR2 as SASEGT. The chain's CDR3 is CASSEVSPRGANTGELFF. The CDR3 DNA reads as TGTGCCAGCAGTGAAGTGAGCCCCAGGGGCGCGAACACCGGGGAGCTGTTTTTT.

The chain recombines TRBV5-1 with TRBJ2-3, with 8 positions matching TRBD2. Trimming took 4 bases from V and 4 from J; bases not matched to a gene: 11. This CDR3 is built from 16 residues. Germline CDR1 and CDR2: SGHRS and YFSETQ. The CDR3 region has the DNA TGCGCCAGCAGCCTCGGACTAGCTCGCTCGGCAGATACGCAGTATTTT. Protein product: CASSLGLARSADTQYF.

The chain employs TRBV28 and TRBJ2-7; D not resolved. CDR1 MDHEN and CDR2 SYDVKM come from the germline V gene. Deletions cut 2 bases from V and 0 bases from J, with 14 bases between. The CDR3 length is 16 residues. This chain's CDR3 is CASSLTRQGVSYEQYF. CDR3 nucleotide sequence: TGTGCCAGCAGTTTAACTCGACAAGGCGTCTCCTACGAGCAGTACTTC.

This clone was counted a few times. This chain joins TRBV25-1 and TRBJ2-2; D is unclear. The CDR3 has 14 amino acids. V lost 2 bases, J lost 0 bases, and 4 bases lay in between. Germline V gene sequence: CDR1 MGHDK, CDR2 SYGVNS. CDR3 sequence: CASSELANTGELFF. In DNA, the CDR3 is TGTGCCAGCAGTGAACTCGCGAACACCGGGGAGCTGTTTTTT.

The chain uses TRBV10-1 and TRBJ2-7, with 13 bases identical to TRBD2. Per germline, CDR1 WNHNN and CDR2 SYGVQD (reference sequence). The J segment lost 2 bases and the V segment lost 4 bases, leaving 5 bases of the junction unmatched. This CDR3 is built from 16 residues. The CDR3 coding sequence is TGCGCCAGCAGTGGGAGTGGGACTAGCGGGGCCTACGAGCAGTACTTC. It is translated as CASSGSGTSGAYEQYF.

The chain is built from TRBV11-3 and TRBJ2-7; no clear D. Deletions cut 4 bases from V and 0 bases from J, with 10 bases between. CDR3 length: 14 residues. CDR1 and CDR2 from the germline V gene are SGHNT and YENEEA. This CDR3 reads CASSSELNSYEQYF. CDR3 DNA sequence: TGTGCCAGCAGCTCGGAACTAAACTCCTACGAGCAGTACTTC. Full variable domain (outside the CDR3, taken from reference TRBV11-3 and TRBJ2-7): EAGVVQSPRYKIIEKKQPVAFWCNPISGHNTLYWYLQNLGQGPELLIRYENEEAVDDSQLPKDRFSAERLKGVDSTLKIQPAELGDSAVYLCASSSELNSYEQYFGPGTRLTVT.

The chain uses TRBV6-5 and TRBJ1-5, with D unclear. This CDR3 contains 15 residues. The V gene lost 8 bases and the J gene lost 0 bases, with 14 bases spanning the gap. The germline gives CDR1 MNHEY, CDR2 SVGAGI. CDR3 loop: CASRRKRDSNQPQHF. DNA of the CDR3: TGTGCCAGCCGCCGTAAAAGAGATAGCAATCAGCCCCAGCATTTT.

CDR3 in amino acids: CASSDRGPGMNTEAFF. CDR3 sequence (DNA): TGTGCCAGCAGTGACAGGGGCCCGGGGATGAACACTGAAGCTTTCTTT. The chain carries TRBV6-2 or TRBV6-3 and TRBJ1-1; TRBD1 agrees at 8 bases. The V gene's germline CDR1 is MNHEY and CDR2 SVGEGT. Unmatched junction bases numbered 8, after V lost 5 bases and J lost 0 bases. The CDR3 is made up of 16 amino acids.

This clone was counted only a few times. The rearrangement uses TRBV3-1 (or the pseudogene TRBV3-2) and TRBJ1-5; no firm D call. Germline CDR1 reads LGHDT; CDR2 reads YNNKEL (reference sequence). This CDR3 comprises 13 residues. V was shortened by 0 bases and J by 4 bases, with 4 bases between the two germline ends. The CDR3 DNA sequence: TGTGCCAGCAGCCAAGACGGGAATCAGCCCCAGCATTTT. Amino acids: CASSQDGNQPQHF.

The chain couples TRBV5-8 to TRBJ1-5, with D perhaps TRBD1 (6 bases). Deletions cut 3 bases from V and 2 bases from J, with 24 bases between. Germline loops: CDR1 SGHTS, CDR2 YDEGEE. The CDR3 consists of 19 residues. This CDR3 reads CASSSHYRVQSLGNQPQHF. CDR3 sequence (DNA): TGTGCCAGCAGCTCCCACTACAGGGTCCAAAGTTTAGGCAATCAGCCCCAGCATTTT.

The genes are TRBV7-8 and TRBJ1-3; weak D call: TRBD1 (5 bases). Trimming removed 2 bases at V and 0 bases at J, with 11 bases between. The CDR3 contains 16 residues. In germline, CDR1 is SGHVS, CDR2 FQNEAQ. DNA of the CDR3: TGTGCCAGCAGCTTAAGGGCGGACATCTCTGGAAACACCATATATTTT. It encodes CASSLRADISGNTIYF.

This chain uses TRBV11-2 with TRBJ1-2; 8 bases are shared with TRBD1. Germline CDR1 SGHAT, CDR2 FQNNGV. The CDR3 has 13 residues. Losses at the gene ends were 5 bases for V and 8 bases for J; bases not matched to a gene: 7. The CDR3 region is CASSPDRARGYTF. Written as DNA, the CDR3 is TGTGCCAGCAGCCCGGACAGGGCAAGGGGCTACACCTTC. The complete variable domain, with remaining parts taken from reference TRBV11-2 and TRBJ1-2, reads EAGVAQSPRYKIIEKRQSVAFWCNPISGHATLYWYQQILGQGPKLLIQFQNNGVVDDSQLPKDRFSAERLKGVDSTLKIQPAKLEDSAVYLCASSPDRARGYTFGSGTRLTVV.